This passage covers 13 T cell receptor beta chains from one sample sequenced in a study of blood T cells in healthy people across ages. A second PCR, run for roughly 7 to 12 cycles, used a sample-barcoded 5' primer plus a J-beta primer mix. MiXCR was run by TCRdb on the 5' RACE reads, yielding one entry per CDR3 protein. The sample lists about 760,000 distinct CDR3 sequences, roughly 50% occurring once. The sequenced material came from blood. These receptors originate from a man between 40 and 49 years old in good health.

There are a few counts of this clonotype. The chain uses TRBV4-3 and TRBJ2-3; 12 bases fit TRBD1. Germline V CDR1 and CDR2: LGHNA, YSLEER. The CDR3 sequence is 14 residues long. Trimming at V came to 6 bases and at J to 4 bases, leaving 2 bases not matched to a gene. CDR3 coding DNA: TGCGCCAGCAGGGGACAGGGGGCATCAGATACGCAGTATTTT. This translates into CASRGQGASDTQYF.

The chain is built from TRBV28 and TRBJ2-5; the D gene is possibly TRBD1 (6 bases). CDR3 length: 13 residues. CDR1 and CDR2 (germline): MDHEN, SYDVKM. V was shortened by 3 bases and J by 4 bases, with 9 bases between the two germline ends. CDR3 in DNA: TGTGCCAGCAGTTTTCAGGGGAGAGAGACCCAGTACTTC. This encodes CASSFQGRETQYF.

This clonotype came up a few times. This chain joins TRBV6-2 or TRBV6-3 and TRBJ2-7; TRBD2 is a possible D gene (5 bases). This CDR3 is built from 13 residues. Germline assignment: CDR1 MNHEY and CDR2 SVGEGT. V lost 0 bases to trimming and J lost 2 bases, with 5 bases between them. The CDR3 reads CASSYSTTYEQYF. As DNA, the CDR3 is TGTGCCAGCAGTTACTCGACTACCTACGAGCAGTACTTC.

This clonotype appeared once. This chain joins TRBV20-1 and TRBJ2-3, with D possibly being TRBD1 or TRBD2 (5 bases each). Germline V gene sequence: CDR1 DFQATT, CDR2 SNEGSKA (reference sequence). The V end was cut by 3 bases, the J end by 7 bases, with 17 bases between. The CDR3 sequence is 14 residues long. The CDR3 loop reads CSASPSVEGHTQYF. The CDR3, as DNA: TGCAGTGCTAGCCCCTCCGTCGAGGGACATACGCAGTATTTT.

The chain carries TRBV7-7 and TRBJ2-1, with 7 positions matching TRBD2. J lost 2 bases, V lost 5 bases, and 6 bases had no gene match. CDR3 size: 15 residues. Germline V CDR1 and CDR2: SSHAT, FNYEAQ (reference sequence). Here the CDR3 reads CASSPQRGPYNEQFF. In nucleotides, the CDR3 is TGTGCCAGCAGCCCCCAGCGGGGCCCCTACAATGAGCAGTTCTTC. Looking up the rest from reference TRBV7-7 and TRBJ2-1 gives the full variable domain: GAGVSQSPRYKVTKRGQDVTLRCDPISSHATLYWYQQALGQGPEFLTYFNYEAQPDKSGLPSDRFSAERPEGSISTLTIQRTEQRDSAMYRCASSPQRGPYNEQFFGPGTRLTVL.

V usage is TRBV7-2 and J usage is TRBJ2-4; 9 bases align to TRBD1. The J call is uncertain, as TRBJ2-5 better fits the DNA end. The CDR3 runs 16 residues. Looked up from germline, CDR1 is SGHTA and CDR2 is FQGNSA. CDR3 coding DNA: TGTGCCAGCAGCTTCGGGGGGACAGGGAAACAAGAGACCCAGTACTTC. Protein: CASSFGGTGKQETQYF.

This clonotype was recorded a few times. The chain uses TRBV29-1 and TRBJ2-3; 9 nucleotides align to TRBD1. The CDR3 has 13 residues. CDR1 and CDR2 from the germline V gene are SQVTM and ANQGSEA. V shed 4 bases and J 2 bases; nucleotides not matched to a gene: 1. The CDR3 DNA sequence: TGCAGCGTTGTACAGGGGGCCACAGATACGCAGTATTTT. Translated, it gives CSVVQGATDTQYF.

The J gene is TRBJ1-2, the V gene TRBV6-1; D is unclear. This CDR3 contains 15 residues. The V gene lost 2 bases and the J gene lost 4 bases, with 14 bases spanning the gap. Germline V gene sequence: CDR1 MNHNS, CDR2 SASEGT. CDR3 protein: CASSESDDGPYGYTF. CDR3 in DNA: TGTGCCAGCAGTGAATCCGACGACGGACCCTATGGCTACACCTTC.

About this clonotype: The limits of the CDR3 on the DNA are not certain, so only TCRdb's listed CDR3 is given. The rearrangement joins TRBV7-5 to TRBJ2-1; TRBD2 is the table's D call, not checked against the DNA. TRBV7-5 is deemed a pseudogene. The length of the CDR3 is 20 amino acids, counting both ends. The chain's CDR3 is CISVSEALSPGGSSYNEQYF.

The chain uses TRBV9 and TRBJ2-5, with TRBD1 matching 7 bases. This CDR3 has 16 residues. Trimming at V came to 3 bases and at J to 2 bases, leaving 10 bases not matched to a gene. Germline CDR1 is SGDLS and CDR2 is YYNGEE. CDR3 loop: CASSALGQTRQETQYF. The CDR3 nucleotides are TGTGCCAGCAGCGCTTTGGGACAGACACGTCAAGAGACCCAGTACTTC.

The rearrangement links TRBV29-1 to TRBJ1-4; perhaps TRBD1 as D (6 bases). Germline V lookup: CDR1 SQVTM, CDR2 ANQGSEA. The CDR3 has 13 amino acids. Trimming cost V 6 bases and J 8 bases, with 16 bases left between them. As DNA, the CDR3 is TGCAGCGTGGTCGAGGGGGGAGGAGAAAAACTGTTTTTT. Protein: CSVVEGGGEKLFF.

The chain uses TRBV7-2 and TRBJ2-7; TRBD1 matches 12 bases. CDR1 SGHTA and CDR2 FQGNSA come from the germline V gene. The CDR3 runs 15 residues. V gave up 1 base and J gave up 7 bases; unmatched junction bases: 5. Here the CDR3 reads CASSLEGQGAVEQYF. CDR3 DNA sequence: TGTGCCAGCAGCTTAGAGGGACAGGGGGCGGTTGAGCAGTACTTC.

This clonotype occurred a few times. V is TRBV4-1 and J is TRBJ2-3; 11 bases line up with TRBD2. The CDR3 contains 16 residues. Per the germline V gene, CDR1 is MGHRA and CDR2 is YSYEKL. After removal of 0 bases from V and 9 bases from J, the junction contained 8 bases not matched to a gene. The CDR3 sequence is CASSQDLAGGPWTQYF. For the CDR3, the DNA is TGCGCCAGCAGCCAAGACCTAGCGGGGGGCCCGTGGACGCAGTATTTT.